This T cell receptor (beta chain) stems from a study of T cell repertoires in cytomegalovirus infection (dated by TCRdb to the late 2010s). Describing the broader study: Because public TCR beta signatures pointed to carriage of CMV infection together with the matching HLA type, the HLA type of each donor mattered for the analysis. Summary of the overall study and its limitations: Cumulative frequency of public TCR beta family members discriminated carriers of CMV infection plus the relevant HLA type in this cohort and an independent approximately 350-donor cohort. The ex vivo response was dominated by HLA-C-restricted CMV-specific TCR beta clonotypes, which also provided the single most frequent clonotype in two of eight donors.

This clonotype was observed many times. Its antigen is currently not known. No much larger clone exists at a distance of one base, and base qualities are not known. The sequencer was an Illumina HiSeq 1500. TCRdb reworked the public reads: Q25 trimming with fastp, MiXCR clone assembly, productive beta chains retained. One record per CDR3 amino acid sequence lists the most common genes and DNA. This sample comprises 200,000 to 250,000 distinct CDR3 sequences, 5% to 8.5% of them detected only once. The ten top clones hold less than 7.5% of the sample. The receptor was derived from a human donor in good health (CMV status not recorded). Some clones in this sample may be carry-over from other donors' samples. The source material was PBMCs.

The DNA sequence follows: TGTGCCACGTCCCAAAACCTTAGCAATCAGCCCCAGCATTTT. It specifies CATSQNLSNQPQHF. The sequence links TRBV19 to TRBJ1-5; the D gene is not confidently resolved. CDR1 and CDR2 are read off the germline V gene (reference sequence) as LNHDA and SQIVND. From the cysteine up to the phenylalanine, the CDR3 has a length of 14 residues. Only CDR3 DNA is held: 42 bases, read in frame from base 1. Trimming costs V 10 bases and J 0 bases, and their ends lie 13 bases apart.